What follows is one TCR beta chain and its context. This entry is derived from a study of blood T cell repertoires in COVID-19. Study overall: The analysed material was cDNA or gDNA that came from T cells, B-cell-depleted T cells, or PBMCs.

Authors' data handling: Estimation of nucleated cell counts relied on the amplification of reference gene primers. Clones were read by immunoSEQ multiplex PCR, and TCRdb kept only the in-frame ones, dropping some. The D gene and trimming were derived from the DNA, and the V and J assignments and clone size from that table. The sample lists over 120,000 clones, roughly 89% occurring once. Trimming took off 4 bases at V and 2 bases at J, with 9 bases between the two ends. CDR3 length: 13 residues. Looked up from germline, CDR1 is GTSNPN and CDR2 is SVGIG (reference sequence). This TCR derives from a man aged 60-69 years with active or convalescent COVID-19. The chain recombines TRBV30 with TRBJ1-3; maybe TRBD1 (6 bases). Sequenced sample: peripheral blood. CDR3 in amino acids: CAWTTGTGNTIYF. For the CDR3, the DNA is TGTGCCTGGACTACAGGGACTGGAAACACCATATATTTT.